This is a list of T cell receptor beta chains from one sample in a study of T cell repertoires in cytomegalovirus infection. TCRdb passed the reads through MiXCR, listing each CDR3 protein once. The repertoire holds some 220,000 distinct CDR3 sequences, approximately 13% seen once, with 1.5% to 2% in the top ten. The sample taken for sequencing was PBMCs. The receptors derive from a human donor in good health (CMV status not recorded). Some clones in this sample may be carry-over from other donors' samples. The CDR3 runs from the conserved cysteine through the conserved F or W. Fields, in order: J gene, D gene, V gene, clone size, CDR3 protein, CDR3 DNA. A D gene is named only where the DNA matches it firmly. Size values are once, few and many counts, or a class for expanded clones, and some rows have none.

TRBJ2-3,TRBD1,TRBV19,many,CATRGQGEDTQYF,TGTGCCACACGCGGACAGGGCGAAGATACGCAGTATTTT
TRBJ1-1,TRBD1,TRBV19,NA,CASGGIDTEAFF,TGTGCCTCAGGGGGAATCGACACTGAAGCTTTCTTT
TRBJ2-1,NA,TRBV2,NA,CASSEVGGRAYNEQFF,TGTGCCAGCAGTGAAGTTGGGGGAAGGGCCTACAATGAGCAGTTCTTC
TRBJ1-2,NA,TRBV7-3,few,CASSLTGGDGYTF,TGTGCCAGCAGCTTAACGGGAGGGGATGGCTACACCTTC
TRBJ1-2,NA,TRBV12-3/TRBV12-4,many,CASSHKRGLYGYTF,TGTGCCAGCAGCCACAAACGGGGACTCTATGGCTACACCTTC
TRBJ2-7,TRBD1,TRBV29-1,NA,CSGGTGRYDEQYF,TGCAGCGGGGGGACAGGGCGGTATGACGAGCAGTACTTC
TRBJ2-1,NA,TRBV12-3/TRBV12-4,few,CASSLGGGALRNEQFF,TGTGCCAGCAGTTTGGGGGGGGGGGCGCTGCGGAATGAGCAGTTCTTC
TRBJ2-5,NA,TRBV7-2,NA,CASSFRTGVRETQSF,TGTGCCAGCAGCTTCCGAACAGGGGTACGGGAGACCCAGTCCTTC
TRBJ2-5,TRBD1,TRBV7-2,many,CASSLVDPFPGTGGDLVETQYF,TGTGCCAGCAGCTTAGTTGACCCCTTCCCCGGGACAGGGGGCGACCTGGTGGAGACCCAGTACTTC
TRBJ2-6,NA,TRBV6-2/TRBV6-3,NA,CASSYGGSGANVLTF,TGTGCCAGCAGTTACGGGGGCTCTGGGGCCAACGTCCTGACTTTC
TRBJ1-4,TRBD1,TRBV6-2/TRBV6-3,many,CASSYTRDSYNEQLFF,TGTGCCAGCAGTTACACCCGGGACAGCTACAATGAACAACTGTTTTTT
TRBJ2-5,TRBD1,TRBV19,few,CASSPLGQGGETQYF,TGTGCCAGTAGCCCTCTAGGACAGGGAGGAGAGACCCAGTACTTC
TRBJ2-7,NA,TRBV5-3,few,CASSRMHEQYF,TGTGCCAGCAGCCGGATGCACGAGCAGTACTTC
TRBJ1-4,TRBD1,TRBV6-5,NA,CASSYSGTGVEKLFF,TGTGCCAGCAGTTACTCGGGGACAGGGGTCGAAAAACTGTTTTTT
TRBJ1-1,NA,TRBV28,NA,CASSPGAMNTEAFF,TGTGCCAGCAGTCCAGGGGCAATGAACACTGAAGCTTTCTTT
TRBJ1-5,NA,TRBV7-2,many,CASSLVAGDGNQPQHF,TGTGCCAGCAGCTTAGTGGCGGGGGACGGGAATCAGCCCCAGCATTTT
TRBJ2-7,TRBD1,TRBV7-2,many,CASTPTGGEQYF,TGTGCCAGCACCCCGACAGGGGGCGAGCAGTACTTC
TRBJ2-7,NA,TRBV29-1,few,CSAQDGTYEQYF,TGCAGCGCTCAGGACGGAACCTACGAGCAGTACTTC
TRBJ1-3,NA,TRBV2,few,CASSYRPNSGNTIYF,TGTGCCAGCAGTTACAGGCCCAACTCTGGAAACACCATATATTTT
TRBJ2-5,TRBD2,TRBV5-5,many,CASSLTGTSGGQETQYF,TGTGCCAGCAGTTTAACAGGGACTAGCGGGGGGCAAGAGACCCAGTACTTC
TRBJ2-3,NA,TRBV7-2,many,CASSFSPTTDTQYF,TGTGCCAGCAGCTTCAGCCCTACCACAGATACGCAGTATTTT
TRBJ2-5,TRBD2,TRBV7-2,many,CASSFRLAGAAETQYF,TGTGCCAGCAGCTTCCGACTAGCGGGAGCCGCAGAGACCCAGTACTTC
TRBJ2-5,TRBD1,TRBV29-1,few,CSVIRQGETQYF,TGCAGCGTTATCCGACAGGGAGAGACCCAGTACTTC
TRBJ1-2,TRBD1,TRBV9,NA,CASSAGSRDRAYTF,TGTGCCAGCAGCGCGGGGTCCCGGGACAGGGCCTACACCTTC
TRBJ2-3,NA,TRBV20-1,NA,CSAAPITENTDTQYF,TGCAGTGCTGCCCCAATCACGGAAAACACAGATACGCAGTATTTT
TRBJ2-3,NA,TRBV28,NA,CASSPPGSPTDTQYF,TGTGCCAGCAGTCCCCCGGGAAGCCCCACAGATACGCAGTATTTT
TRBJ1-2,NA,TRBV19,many,CASSIVGEGGYGYTF,TGTGCCAGTAGTATAGTAGGAGAGGGAGGCTATGGCTACACCTTC
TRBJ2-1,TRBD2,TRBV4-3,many,CASSQEGLADNEQFF,TGCGCCAGCAGCCAAGAGGGACTAGCGGACAATGAGCAGTTCTTC
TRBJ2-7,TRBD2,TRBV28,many,CASSPPGLAGASSYEQYF,TGTGCCAGCAGTCCCCCGGGACTAGCGGGAGCGTCCTCCTACGAGCAGTACTTC
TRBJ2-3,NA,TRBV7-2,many,CASRPEADTQYF,TGTGCCAGCCGCCCGGAGGCAGATACGCAGTATTTT
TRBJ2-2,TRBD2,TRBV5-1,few,CASSLTGGSDTGELFF,TGCGCCAGCAGCTTGACGGGAGGGTCTGACACCGGGGAGCTGTTTTTT
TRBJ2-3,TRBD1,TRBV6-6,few,CASSPGTEADTQYF,TGTGCCAGCAGTCCCGGGACAGAGGCAGATACGCAGTATTTT
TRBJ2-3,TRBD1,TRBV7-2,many,CASSSRQGGDTQYF,TGTGCCAGCAGCTCCCGACAGGGGGGGGATACGCAGTATTTT
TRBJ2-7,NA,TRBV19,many,CASSQELRDLDEQYF,TGTGCCAGTAGTCAAGAACTGCGGGATCTCGACGAGCAGTACTTC
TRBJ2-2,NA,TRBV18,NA,CASSPGGDLAGELFF,TGTGCCAGCTCACCTGGAGGGGATCTGGCCGGGGAGCTGTTTTTT
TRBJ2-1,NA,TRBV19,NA,CASSIRGGGDNEQFF,TGTGCCAGTAGTATTCGAGGGGGAGGGGACAATGAGCAGTTCTTC
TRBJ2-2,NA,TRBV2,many,CASSEFRAAITTGELFF,TGTGCCAGCAGTGAGTTCAGAGCAGCAATCACCACCGGGGAGCTGTTTTTT
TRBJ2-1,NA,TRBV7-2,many,CASSSQAGYNEQFF,TGTGCCAGCAGCTCCCAAGCGGGTTACAATGAGCAGTTCTTC
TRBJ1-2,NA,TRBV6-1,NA,CASSSDPRRGYTF,TGTGCCAGCAGTAGCGACCCCCGTCGTGGCTACACCTTC
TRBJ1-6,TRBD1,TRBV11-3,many,CASSLGGTGVYSPLHF,TGTGCCAGCAGCTTAGGTGGGACAGGGGTTTACTCACCCCTCCACTTT
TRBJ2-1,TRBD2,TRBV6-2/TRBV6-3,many,CASSKTGGPSSYNEQFF,TGTGCCAGCAGTAAGACGGGGGGGCCAAGCTCCTACAATGAGCAGTTCTTC
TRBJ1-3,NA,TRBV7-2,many,CASRASARATIYF,TGTGCCAGCAGAGCTTCGGCAAGGGCCACCATATATTTT
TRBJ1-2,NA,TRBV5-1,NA,CASSFSSSYGYTF,TGCGCCAGCAGCTTTTCATCTAGCTATGGCTACACCTTC
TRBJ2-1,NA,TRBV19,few,CASSITRGRGNGEQFF,TGTGCCAGTAGTATCACCCGGGGCAGGGGTAATGGTGAGCAGTTCTTC